This T cell receptor beta chain originates from a study of post-analysis software for immune sequencing data. The study, taken as a whole, reports: Patients carried five TRBV segments more frequently than controls did, and TRBV5-6, TRBV5-1 and TRBV20-1 were among them.

CDR3 size: 15 residues. Trimming shortened V by 3 bases and J by 4 bases, and 14 bases separated the two germline ends. CDR1 and CDR2 (germline): SGHTA, FQGTGA. In the case of this clonotype: Its antigen remains unidentified.

Unique molecular identifiers were present in the TCR beta cDNA libraries. One entry per CDR3 protein, called by TCRdb with MiXCR from the PCR reads. The table lists hundreds of thousands of distinct CDR3 sequences, approximately 60% of them singletons. The origin of this receptor is a girl between 2 and 10 years old with multiple sclerosis. The sample taken for sequencing was blood. This sequence joins TRBV7-3 and TRBJ2-3; D uncertain. The CDR3, as DNA: TGTGCCAGCAGCTTCGGACGCAAGGAGCCAGATACGCAGTATTTT. It is translated as CASSFGRKEPDTQYF. The full variable domain, its missing parts supplied by reference TRBV7-3 and TRBJ2-3, is GAGVSQTPSNKVTEKGKYVELRCDPISGHTALYWYRQSLGQGPEFLIYFQGTGAADDSGLPNDRFFAVRPEGSVSTLKIQRTERGDSAVYLCASSFGRKEPDTQYFGPGTRLTVL.